Below are 8 T cell receptor beta chains sequenced from a single sample in a study of T cell changes during pregnancy in multiple sclerosis. The method was immunoSEQ multiplex PCR; TCRdb's version includes in-frame clones alone and lacks a portion of them. The sample records about 80,000 clones, about 92% being singletons. Sequencing used peripheral blood, obtained before pregnancy. The receptors were sampled from a female donor with multiple sclerosis, enrolled in a pregnancy study.

This chain links TRBV7-2 with TRBJ1-2; D ambiguous. V lost 2 bases and J lost 0, with 10 bases in between. CDR3 length: 15 residues. The germline gives CDR1 SGHTA, CDR2 FQGNSA. CDR3 nucleotides: TGTGCCAGCAGCTTAATTCAGGCCGCTAACTATGGCTACACCTTC. Translation: CASSLIQAANYGYTF.

The V call is TRBV6-6, the J call TRBJ2-2; a possible D gene is TRBD1 (5 bases). The CDR3 is made up of 15 amino acids. Germline CDR1 reads MNHNY; CDR2 reads SVGAGI (reference sequence). V lost 3 bases to trimming and J lost 4 bases, with 12 bases between them. The chain's CDR3 is CASSYRSRGTGELFF. The CDR3 region has the DNA TGTGCCAGCAGTTATCGCTCTAGGGGCACCGGGGAGCTGTTTTTT.

V is TRBV15 and J is TRBJ2-2, with D possibly matching TRBD1 (7 bases). Trimming cost V 6 bases and J 8 bases, with 16 bases left between them. Germline CDR1 LNHNV, CDR2 YYDKDF (reference sequence). The CDR3 consists of 14 residues. The CDR3 DNA sequence: TGTGCCACCAGACCAGGGGGGAGGTATGGGGAGCTGTTTTTT. Its translation is CATRPGGRYGELFF. Filled out from reference TRBV15 and TRBJ2-2, the complete variable domain reads DAMVIQNPRYQVTQFGKPVTLSCSQTLNHNVMYWYQQKSSQAPKLLFHYYDKDFNNEADTPDNFQSRRPNTSFCFLDIRSPGLGDTAMYLCATRPGGRYGELFFGEGSRLTVL.

The V gene is TRBV15, the J gene TRBJ2-7; no reliable D call. V was trimmed by 3 bases and J by 2 bases, leaving 11 bases between them. The CDR3 runs 14 residues. Germline CDR1 is LNHNV and CDR2 is YYDKDF (reference sequence). The CDR3: CATSSPETAYEQYF. The CDR3 DNA is TGTGCCACCAGCAGCCCTGAAACAGCCTACGAGCAGTACTTC. The full variable domain, rest sourced from reference TRBV15 and TRBJ2-7, is DAMVIQNPRYQVTQFGKPVTLSCSQTLNHNVMYWYQQKSSQAPKLLFHYYDKDFNNEADTPDNFQSRRPNTSFCFLDIRSPGLGDTAMYLCATSSPETAYEQYFGPGTRLTVT.

The genes are TRBV6-4 and TRBJ2-2; 10 nucleotides agree with TRBD1. CDR3 length equals 15 residues. Germline assignment: CDR1 MRHNA and CDR2 SNTAGT. V lost 3 bases, J lost 4 bases, and 2 bases stayed unmatched. The CDR3 region is CASSEGQGGTGELFF. The CDR3 bases are TGTGCCAGCAGTGAAGGACAGGGGGGCACCGGGGAGCTGTTTTTT.

This clone was counted only a few times. V usage is TRBV9 and J usage is TRBJ2-7, with D possibly being TRBD2 (5 bases). There are 14 residues in the CDR3. With 3 bases removed from V and 0 bases from J, the gap between germline ends came to 10 bases. Germline assignment: CDR1 SGDLS and CDR2 YYNGEE. Here the CDR3 reads CASSAGLRSYEQYF. The CDR3 DNA reads as TGTGCCAGCAGCGCAGGACTCCGCTCCTACGAGCAGTACTTC.

This clone appeared once. The CDR3 nucleotides are TGTGCCAGCAGCTTCCAGTGGACTAGCGGGCAAAAGGAGACAGATACGCAGTATTTT. Its protein product is CASSFQWTSGQKETDTQYF. The chain carries TRBV11-3 and TRBJ2-3, with 11 bases aligning to TRBD2. The germline gives CDR1 SGHNT, CDR2 YENEEA. Germline trimming cut 3 bases from V and 3 bases from J; bases unmatched to any gene: 14. The CDR3 runs 19 residues.

The chain links TRBV19 to TRBJ2-7, with TRBD1 identical over 11 bases. Trimming removed 4 bases from V and 3 bases from J; junction bases left unmatched: 2. Germline lookup yields CDR1 LNHDA and CDR2 SQIVND (reference sequence). This CDR3 comprises 14 residues. CDR3 in amino acids: CASSTGTGGYEQYF. CDR3 coding DNA: TGTGCCAGTAGTACCGGGACAGGGGGCTACGAGCAGTACTTC.